The present T cell receptor beta chain was sequenced within a study of tumor-infiltrating lymphocytes in primary liver carcinoma. About the study: Donors had hepatocellular carcinoma or combined HCC and intrahepatic cholangiocarcinoma. Study outcomes and limitations: For tumor-adjacent and tumor-blood pairs, overlap was less than that seen for tumor region pairs.

The table lists this clonotype with a few counts. The antigen remains unidentified. A primer in the constant region served to generate TCR beta cDNA from around 500 ng of total RNA. Amplification in three nested multiplex PCR rounds with slightly modified ARM-PCR gave rise to TCR beta libraries. With TRBV1-TRBV30 forward primers and a C-beta reverse primer, the first two PCR rounds were run for approximately 10 cycles each. In TCRdb, the multiplex PCR reads were re-called with MiXCR into one record per CDR3 protein. The sample carries fewer than 75,000 distinct CDR3 sequences, about 65% recorded once. Unsorted bulk tissue (roughly 19-31 mg) underwent RNA and DNA co-extraction. The CDR3 is 14 residues long. Looked up from germline, CDR1 is SQVTM and CDR2 is ANQGSEA. Trimming removed 5 bases from V and 5 bases from J, with 16 bases in between.

The clonotype was recovered from a man between 40 and 49 years old with primary liver carcinoma and hepatitis B virus infection. The J gene is TRBJ1-5, the V gene TRBV29-1, with a weak D call TRBD1 (5 bases). The sample consisted of liver tumor tissue from sampling region 4. Stated subset: tumor region T4, right-lateral pole. The CDR3 bases are TGCAGCGTTTCACCCGGGACGGCGGATCAGCCCCAGCATTTT. Translated, it gives CSVSPGTADQPQHF.